The clone carrying this T cell receptor beta chain was counted at least ten times. The antigen is unknown. This entry comes from a study of breast tumors, draining lymph nodes, adjacent tissues. TCRdb called the multiplex PCR reads again in MiXCR, with one record for every CDR3 protein. This table holds some 100,000 distinct CDR3 sequences, approximately 21% found once. The lymph nodes were axillary draining lymph nodes from breast cancer patients. Study conclusions and caveats: Tumor repertoires ranked between lymph nodes and nontumor tissue in diversity, with V and J gene preferences.

The sequence came from a female donor with breast cancer. Some clones in this sample may be carry-over from other donors' samples. The sample comprised axillary lymph node tissue.

The CDR3 reads CATSADSNQPQHF. CDR3 in DNA: TGTGCCACCAGCGCGGACAGCAATCAGCCCCAGCATTTT. This sequence joins TRBV15 and TRBJ1-5; D gene unclear. Trimming shortened V by 5 bases and J by 1 base, and 6 bases separated the two germline ends. This CDR3 has 13 residues. CDR1 LNHNV and CDR2 YYDKDF come from the germline V gene (reference sequence). Filled out from reference TRBV15 and TRBJ1-5, the complete variable domain reads DAMVIQNPRYQVTQFGKPVTLSCSQTLNHNVMYWYQQKSSQAPKLLFHYYDKDFNNEADTPDNFQSRRPNTSFCFLDIRSPGLGDTAMYLCATSADSNQPQHFGDGTRLSIL.